The T cell receptor beta chain under discussion was sequenced for a study of cytomegalovirus exposure and HLA in healthy donors. The PCR was carried out with 60 Vbeta primers and 13 Jbeta primers. The protocol was immunoSEQ multiplex PCR, while the TCRdb copy is restricted to in-frame clones and leaves out a portion. The sample yields roughly 130,000 clones, about 76% seen once. In the case of this clone: Antigen specificity is unknown.

Study-wide findings and caveats: In a later analysis, TCR beta V- and J-gene trimming was associated with a missense DCLRE1C variant.

CDR3 length: 13 amino acids. CDR1 is LNHDA and CDR2 is SQIVND in the germline V gene (reference sequence). With V trimmed by 6 bases and J by 3 bases, 4 bases remained unmatched. Material: PBMCs. This chain connects TRBV19 to TRBJ2-5; 7 bases map to TRBD1. The sequence was collected from a man aged 40-55 years in good health and CMV-seropositive. The CDR3 protein is CASSPDREETQYF. As DNA, the CDR3 is TGTGCCAGTAGCCCCGACAGGGAAGAGACCCAGTACTTC.